A selection of T cell receptor beta chains follows, all from one sample in a study of early T cells in non-severe SARS-CoV-2 infection. TCRdb recomputed calls from the 5' RACE reads with MiXCR, one row per CDR3 protein. The data show tens of thousands of distinct CDR3 sequences, approximately 8% seen once. The source was whole blood, collected at baseline. The source of these receptors is an adult who was a healthcare worker with PCR-confirmed SARS-CoV-2 infection or an uninfected control (not recorded which). Both conserved end residues are trimmed from each CDR3. Clone size is not always given. Where it is, it says once, few, many or a class for expanded clones.

J gene	V gene	clone size	CDR3 protein
TRBJ2-4	TRBV29-1	many	SVEVGTGAKNIQY
TRBJ2-3	TRBV6-5	few	ASSYGSLTTDTQY
TRBJ2-1	TRBV10-2	NA	ASSLTSGEYNEQF
TRBJ2-3	TRBV7-8	few	ASSPPREDTQY
TRBJ2-5	TRBV5-1	many	ASSSGTGVETQY
TRBJ2-7	TRBV7-8	NA	ASTQGGGRVVYEQY
TRBJ1-3	TRBV29-1	few	SVEVGGGNTIY
TRBJ2-1	TRBV7-2	many	ASSLGSYNEQF
TRBJ2-1	TRBV4-3	NA	ASSQDRSSYNEQF
TRBJ1-1	TRBV29-1	NA	SVDPRDPAF
TRBJ1-3	TRBV7-2	many	ASSQQIGWTGYFGNTIY
TRBJ2-3	TRBV5-1	few	ASSLDTDTQY
TRBJ2-1	TRBV11-2	NA	ASSLDLGNEQF
TRBJ1-2	TRBV30	NA	AWSVRSADYGYT
TRBJ1-6	TRBV18	few	ASSRDPKSPLH
TRBJ1-1	TRBV11-2	many	ASSLGVQGMPEAF
TRBJ1-5	TRBV6-1	NA	ASSVSDRQPQH
TRBJ2-7	TRBV11-2	many	ASSLVKGDSEAYEQY
TRBJ2-7	TRBV7-2	many	ASSLAWSGGAYEQY
TRBJ1-2	TRBV20-1	many	SASPVQSPYGYT
TRBJ1-6	TRBV5-4	few	ASSQGPGSPLH
TRBJ2-1	TRBV12-3/TRBV12-4	few	ASSLGSDRKQF
TRBJ2-3	TRBV20-1	NA	SASEDGSTDTQY
TRBJ2-5	TRBV20-1	many	SARADGIMETQY
TRBJ2-1	TRBV20-1	NA	SAIKGQWF
TRBJ1-1	TRBV20-1	NA	SARRDEAF
TRBJ2-3	TRBV4-3	NA	ASSDRAGTDTQY
TRBJ2-2	TRBV4-3	NA	ASRPAEDSYTGELF
TRBJ1-6	TRBV20-1	many	SAKVTGRNSPLH
TRBJ2-1	TRBV11-2	NA	ASRAGTGVGNEQF
TRBJ2-5	TRBV6-1	NA	ASSEVKKSVADKETQY
TRBJ2-1	TRBV24-1	many	ATSDPTGTSDNEQF
TRBJ2-3	TRBV6-1	NA	ASSDIAGTGDTQY
TRBJ1-1	TRBV29-1	NA	SVKWETEAF
TRBJ2-4	TRBV20-1	many	SARDSGTGGLIQY
TRBJ2-1	TRBV29-1	few	NIDPRGAVGNRQF
TRBJ2-3	TRBV20-1	NA	SAIRDSDTQY
TRBJ2-3	TRBV30	few	AWSHTLPGQSTDTQY
TRBJ2-7	TRBV28	few	ASSTGTGSYEQY